This T cell receptor beta chain comes out of a study of early T cells in non-severe SARS-CoV-2 infection. This clonotype has at least ten counts. Unique molecular identifiers were affixed to single, distinct cDNA molecules. TCRdb re-called the 5' RACE reads through MiXCR, storing one row per CDR3 protein. The table lists more than 25,000 distinct CDR3 sequences, 4.5% of them singletons. The CDR3 spans 9 residues. V shed 0 bases and J shed 7 bases, with 0 bases lying between them. In germline, CDR1 is SQVTM, CDR2 ANQGSEA. This chain links TRBV29-1 with TRBJ1-2, with unresolved D. This TCR derives from an adult who was a healthcare worker with PCR-confirmed SARS-CoV-2 infection or an uninfected control (not recorded which). Sequencing input: whole blood. For the CDR3, the DNA is TGCAGCGTTGAAGATGGCTACACCTTC. Translating gives CSVEDGYTF.